What follows are 17 T cell receptor beta chains derived from one specimen sequenced in a study of prognosis after radiotherapy for stage I lung cancer. Template was genomic DNA; TCR beta CDR3 amplified in two multiplex PCR rounds. Every TRBV and TRBJ gene had its own specific primer in first-round PCR. TCRdb recomputed calls from the multiplex PCR reads with MiXCR, one row per CDR3 protein. Of roughly 38,000 distinct CDR3 sequences detected, about 24% appear once; the ten largest clones hold less than 30%. The sequenced sample was PBMCs, obtained before or after stereotactic body radiation therapy (not recorded which). These receptor sequences come from a donor aged 50 or older with non-small cell lung cancer.

In its sample, this clonotype was seen many times. This sequence may be a read error, since a much larger clone differs from it by one base. The rearrangement links TRBV5-1 to TRBJ1-2; D remains ambiguous. The germline gives CDR1 SGHRS, CDR2 YFSETQ. CDR3 length: 14 residues. The DNA of the CDR3 is TGCGCCAGCAGCTTGAACACAGAAAACTATGGCTGCACCTTC. Translated: CASSLNTENYGCTF.

This clonotype has at least ten counts. The V call is TRBV2, the J call TRBJ1-5, with TRBD1 matching 11 bases. Germline V gene data show CDR1 as SNHLY and CDR2 as FYNNEI. CDR3 size: 18 residues. Trimming cost V 1 base and J 6 bases; bases outside gene matches: 11. This chain's CDR3 is CASSEVGSRTGGPQPQHF. The CDR3 DNA reads TGTGCCAGCAGTGAAGTCGGTTCGCGGACAGGGGGCCCTCAGCCCCAGCATTTT.

The table lists this clonotype with many counts. CDR3 nucleotide sequence: TGCAGTGCTCGCCGACAGGTGAGCTCCTACAATGAGCAGTTCTTC. This sequence encodes CSARRQVSSYNEQFF. The gene calls are TRBV20-1 and TRBJ2-1; a possible D gene is TRBD1 (6 bases). The germline V gene encodes CDR1 DFQATT and CDR2 SNEGSKA (reference sequence). Trimming removed 5 bases at V and 0 bases at J, with 14 bases between. CDR3 length: 15 residues.

The sample holds many counts of this clonotype. The V call is TRBV20-1, the J call TRBJ2-6, with TRBD1 matching 9 bases. From germline, CDR1 is DFQATT and CDR2 SNEGSKA (reference sequence). This CDR3 contains 16 residues. Trimming removed 5 bases from V and 0 bases from J; junction bases left unmatched: 5. CDR3 protein: CSALDRGDSGANVLTF. In DNA, the CDR3 is TGCAGTGCTCTTGACAGGGGGGACTCTGGGGCCAACGTCCTGACTTTC.

This clonotype was found many times. The chain employs TRBV7-8 and TRBJ2-5; 10 bases map to TRBD1. V lost 5 bases and J lost 4; bases outside the gene matches: 4. The CDR3 contains 14 residues. Germline CDR1 and CDR2: SGHVS and FQNEAQ. CDR3 region: CASSPGTGVETQYF. CDR3 sequence (DNA): TGTGCCAGCAGCCCAGGGACAGGGGTAGAGACCCAGTACTTC.

This clonotype was counted a single time. The CDR3 end shows no conserved phenylalanine or tryptophan, and so a read error is likely. The genes are TRBV6-1 and TRBJ1-6; TRBD1 might be the D (6 bases). CDR3 size: 17 residues. Germline V gene data show CDR1 as MNHNS and CDR2 as SASEGT. Between the trimmed V and J ends, which lost 6 bases and 3 bases, there was a span of 18 bases. CDR3 sequence (DNA): TGTGCCAGCAGCCCCAGGGGTACGAGCTACTATAATTCACCCCTCCACTCT. Translating it yields CASSPRGTSYYNSPLHS.

V and J are TRBV6-4 and TRBJ2-3; 7 bases align to TRBD1. Germline CDR1 reads MRHNA; CDR2 reads SNTAGT. Trimming cost V 4 bases and J 5 bases; bases outside gene matches: 9. CDR3 size: 15 residues. The CDR3 region has the DNA TGTGCCAGCAGTGGAACAGGGGACGGTAAAGATACGCAGTATTTT. This sequence encodes CASSGTGDGKDTQYF.

Notes on this clonotype: This likely reflects a read error, since a far larger clone is one base away. The chain employs TRBV6-2 or TRBV6-3 and TRBJ1-2; D gene ambiguous. The germline gives CDR1 MNHEY, CDR2 SVGEGT. This CDR3 spans 13 amino acids. V lost 5 bases, J lost 3 bases, and 10 bases lay in between. CDR3 region: CASSSGRDYGYTF. DNA of the CDR3: TGTGCCAGCAGTAGTGGGCGCGACTATGGCTACACCTTC.

There are many counts of this clonotype. The chain carries TRBV11-2 and TRBJ1-1, with no clear D. Germline lookup yields CDR1 SGHAT and CDR2 FQNNGV. This CDR3 is 14 amino acids long. V was pared by 3 bases and J by 0 bases, with 8 bases between. The DNA of the CDR3 is TGTGCCAGCAGCTTCGACATAATGAACACTGAAGCTTTCTTT. This encodes CASSFDIMNTEAFF.

This clonotype has at least ten counts. This chain uses TRBV19 with TRBJ2-2; unclear D gene. This CDR3 has 14 residues. CDR1 is LNHDA and CDR2 is SQIVND in the germline V gene (reference sequence). V lost 4 bases and J lost 5, with 11 bases in between. CDR3 in DNA: TGTGCCAGTAGTACCACGGGCGGTACCGGGGAGCTGTTTTTT. Translation gives CASSTTGGTGELFF.

In this sample, this clonotype turned up many times. This chain connects TRBV24-1 to TRBJ2-1; D remains ambiguous. Germline CDR1 is KGHDR and CDR2 is SFDVKD. The CDR3 is 16 amino acids. V was cut by 0 bases and J by 0 bases, with 8 bases left in between. The CDR3 DNA reads TGTGCCACCAGTGATTTGCTTCGGAGCTCCTACAATGAGCAGTTCTTC. Protein: CATSDLLRSSYNEQFF.

This clonotype was seen just once. A clone one base away is much larger, so this may be a read error. The chain has TRBV3-1 and TRBJ2-4; D unclear. The J call may be faulty, since TRBJ1-2 better matches the DNA end. The CDR3 covers 16 residues. CDR1 and CDR2 (germline): LGHDT, YNNKEL (reference sequence). The CDR3 nucleotides read TGTGCCAGCAGCCAAGCGCGACCATTGACATCCTATGGCTACACCTTC. Its protein product is CASSQARPLTSYGYTF.

At least ten counts were recorded for this clonotype. The chain carries TRBV20-1 and TRBJ2-7; 12 nucleotides match TRBD1. V lost 6 bases to trimming and J lost 5 bases; unmatched junction nucleotides: 2. Germline loops: CDR1 DFQATT, CDR2 SNEGSKA (reference sequence). This CDR3 contains 12 residues. The CDR3 loop is CSAGTGGNEQYF. The CDR3, as DNA: TGCAGTGCCGGGACAGGGGGCAACGAGCAGTACTTC.

This clonotype has at least ten counts. The rearrangement links TRBV2 to TRBJ2-3, with TRBD2 as a possible D gene (7 bases). The germline CDR1 and CDR2 sequences are SNHLY and FYNNEI. V lost 6 bases and J 2 bases, leaving 18 bases between the germline ends. This CDR3 is 16 amino acids long. The CDR3: CASRRGGGLLTDTQYF. The CDR3 DNA reads as TGTGCCAGCAGACGGGGCGGGGGCCTACTCACAGATACGCAGTATTTT.

Note on this clonotype: A read error may explain this, as a much larger clone is one base away. The rearrangement uses TRBV4-1 and TRBJ1-2, with D perhaps TRBD1 (6 bases). CDR1 and CDR2 from the germline V gene are MGHRA and YSYEKL. This CDR3 contains 16 residues. V lost 2 bases, J lost 5 bases, and 18 bases lay in between. CDR3 residues: CASSQRIRGAGYGYTF. CDR3 nucleotides: TGCGCCAGCAGCCAACGTATCAGGGGTGCGGGGTATGGCTACACCTTC.

In this sample, this clonotype turned up many times. The chain is built from TRBV12-3 or TRBV12-4 and TRBJ2-3; perhaps D is TRBD1 or TRBD2 (6 bases each). This CDR3 is built from 18 residues. Trimming stripped 5 bases from V and 3 bases from J, with 24 bases between. The CDR3 protein is CASSPHVSGGGNTDTQYF. DNA of the CDR3: TGTGCCAGCAGTCCTCATGTTTCAGGAGGGGGTAATACAGATACGCAGTATTTT.

This clonotype was counted ten times or more. The V gene is TRBV5-6, the J gene TRBJ1-2, with 9 bases that match TRBD1. In germline, CDR1 is SGHDT, CDR2 YYEEEE. The junction had 3 bases not matched to a gene; V was cut back by 4 bases and J by 5 bases. The CDR3 has 13 amino acids. The CDR3 reads CASSAGQGYGYTF. The CDR3 DNA follows: TGTGCCAGCAGCGCGGGACAGGGATATGGCTACACCTTC.